This T cell receptor (beta chain) appears in the sequencing data of a study of PD-L1 blockade in urothelial cancer (dated by TCRdb to between 2016 and 2019). Broadly, across the study: Therapy was started in 2014 for all patients, and atezolizumab 1,200 mg was administered intravenously every 3 weeks. Blood samples were analyzed 3 weeks after the start of treatment (second dose) and 6 weeks after the start of treatment. About nine tenths of the roughly 30 patients were males with bladder-origin urothelial cancer, and about 65% of the roughly 30 reported a prior smoking history. Pretreatment tumor samples, along with matched peripheral blood collected serially before and after atezolizumab treatment, underwent TCR sequencing. Durable clinical benefit was achieved by nine patients and was not achieved by 20 patients. In the same patients, whole exome sequencing and RNA sequencing of pretreatment tumors were performed in addition to TCR sequencing. Over 28 patients had pretreatment blood TCR-seq, about 25 had at least one posttreatment blood collection, and about 25 had tumor TCR-seq. A median of roughly 140,000 T cells and 80,000 to 100,000 unique TCRs was obtained from blood samples, and a median clonality of roughly 0.08 was observed. An ECOG performance status of 0 or 1 was recorded for the patients, and 0 to 3 prior chemotherapy regimens had been received by the patients. Durable clinical benefit meant progression-free survival longer than 6 months, and TCR features were also tested against progression-free and overall survival. Somatic, immune and clinical correlates of response to PD-L1 blockade with atezolizumab in urothelial cancer were the focus of an exploratory multi-omic analysis.

What this sample's time point label stands for: pretreatment peripheral blood. A cohort of about 31 patients with locally advanced or metastatic urothelial carcinoma, treated at Memorial Sloan Kettering on a trial protocol, was included. Peripheral blood mononuclear cells were collected pretreatment and during treatment, with between 1 and 8 total time points per patient. The Qiagen DNeasy Blood extraction kit was used to purify genomic DNA from total PBMCs and tumor samples. PBMCs were collected pretreatment and during treatment, and were isolated and stored as previously described. From the germline V gene, CDR1 is KGHSH and CDR2 is LQKENI. Inclusive of the bounding cysteine and phenylalanine, the CDR3 is 15 residues long. Solely the CDR3 DNA is kept, with 45 bases framed from the first base. V ends up 0 bases short and J 0 bases short, with an unmatched junction base count of 1. As for this clone: The antigen it binds to is not known. No base quality values were provided; no much bigger clone lies one nucleotide off.

Overall study results and their limits: Because of the small sample size (n ≈ 29) and the many exploratory analyses performed, the results are intended to be regarded as hypothesis-generating. A pretreatment peripheral blood TCR clonality below the median was linked to improved progression-free and overall survival. Patients with durable benefit showed greater expansion of tumor-associated TCR clones in peripheral blood 3 weeks after starting treatment (n of about 20, p = 0.022).

Each PCR received spiked-in synthetic TCR analog templates so that absolute template abundance could be estimated from read counts. The immunoSEQ assay was used to amplify TCRbeta CDR3 regions from genomic DNA with bias-controlled V and J gene primers. Sequencing of rearranged TCRbeta segments was done at approximately 20X coverage. On the study's bioinformatics: Sequencing errors were corrected by clustering, and CDR3s were annotated against IMGT so that V, D and J genes could be assigned. Downstream analyses used only productive TCRbeta rearrangements, leaving out any out-of-frame or stop-codon sequences. To compute clonality, Shannon entropy was normalized by the log of the number of unique productive sequences and then subtracted from one. Fisher's exact test with Benjamini-Hochberg correction, at a threshold of adjusted p below 0.01, was used to find clones that differed between time points or between blood and tumor. Drawn from immuneACCESS, this table holds only the in-frame rearrangements with V and J called that TCRdb kept. Clones are partly lost; checked studies trace under half to an unresolved V gene and leave the rest unexplained. The DNA was the basis for D and trimming; V, J and clone size are from that table. Present in this sample are tens of thousands of clones, 89% of which were seen just once. The ten largest clones capture 0.97% of the sample.

The source material was PBMCs, sampled around atezolizumab (anti-PD-L1) treatment. In this chain, TRBV18 is recombined with TRBJ1-1, with TRBD1 identical over 7 junction bases. The clonotype originates from a woman of 80 years or more with urothelial cancer. The CDR3 loop reads CASSPPGQMNTEAFF. At the DNA level, the sequence is TGTGCCAGCTCACCACCGGGACAGATGAACACTGAAGCTTTCTTT.